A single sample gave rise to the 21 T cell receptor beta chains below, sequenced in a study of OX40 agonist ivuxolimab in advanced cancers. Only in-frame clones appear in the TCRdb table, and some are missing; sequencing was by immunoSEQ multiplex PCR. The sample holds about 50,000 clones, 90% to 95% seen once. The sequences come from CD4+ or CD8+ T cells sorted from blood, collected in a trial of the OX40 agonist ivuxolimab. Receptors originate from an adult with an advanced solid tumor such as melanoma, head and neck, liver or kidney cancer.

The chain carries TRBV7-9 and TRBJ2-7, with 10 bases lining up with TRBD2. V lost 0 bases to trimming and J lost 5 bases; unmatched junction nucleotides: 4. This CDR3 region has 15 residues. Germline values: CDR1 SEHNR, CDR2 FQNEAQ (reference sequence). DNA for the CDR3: TGTGCCAGCAGCTTAGCAAGCGGGAGGGTAAACGAGCAGTACTTC. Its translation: CASSLASGRVNEQYF.

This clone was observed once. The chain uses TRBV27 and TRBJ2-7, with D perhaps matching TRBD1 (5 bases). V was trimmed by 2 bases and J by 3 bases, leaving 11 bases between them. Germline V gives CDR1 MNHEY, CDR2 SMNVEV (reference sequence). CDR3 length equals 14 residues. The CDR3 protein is CASSLGAGIYEQYF. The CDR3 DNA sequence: TGTGCCAGCAGTTTAGGGGCCGGAATCTACGAGCAGTACTTC.

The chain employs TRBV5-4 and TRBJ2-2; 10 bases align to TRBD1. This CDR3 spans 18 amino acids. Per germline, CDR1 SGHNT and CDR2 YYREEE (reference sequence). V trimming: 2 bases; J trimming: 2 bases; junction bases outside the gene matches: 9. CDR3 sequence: CASSFFVGTGDNTGELFF. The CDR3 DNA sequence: TGTGCCAGCAGCTTTTTTGTAGGGACAGGGGACAACACCGGGGAGCTGTTTTTT.

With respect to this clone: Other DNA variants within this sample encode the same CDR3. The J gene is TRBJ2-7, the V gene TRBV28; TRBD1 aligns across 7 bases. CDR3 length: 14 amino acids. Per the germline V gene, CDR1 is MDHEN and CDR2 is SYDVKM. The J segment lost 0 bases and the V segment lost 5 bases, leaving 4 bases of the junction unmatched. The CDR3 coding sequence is TGTGCCAGCAGTCCTCCAGGGGGCTCCTACGAGCAGTACTTC. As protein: CASSPPGGSYEQYF. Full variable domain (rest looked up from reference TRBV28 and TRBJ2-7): DVKVTQSSRYLVKRTGEKVFLECVQDMDHENMFWYRQDPGLGLRLIYFSYDVKMKEKGDIPEGYSVSREKKERFSLILESASTNQTSMYLCASSPPGGSYEQYFGPGTRLTVT.

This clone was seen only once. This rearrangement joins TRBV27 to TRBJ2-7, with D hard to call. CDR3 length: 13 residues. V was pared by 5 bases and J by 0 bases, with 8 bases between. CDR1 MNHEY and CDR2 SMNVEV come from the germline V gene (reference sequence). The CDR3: CASSPASSYEQYF. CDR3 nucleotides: TGTGCCAGCAGTCCGGCGAGCTCCTACGAGCAGTACTTC.

CDR3: CSKVVAGYTF. As DNA, the CDR3 is TGCAGCAAGGTCGTGGCTGGCTACACCTTC. The chain combines TRBV29-1 with TRBJ1-2, with D hard to call. The CDR3 runs to 10 residues. Deletions cut 8 bases from V and 7 bases from J, with 11 bases between. Germline CDR1 and CDR2: SQVTM and ANQGSEA.

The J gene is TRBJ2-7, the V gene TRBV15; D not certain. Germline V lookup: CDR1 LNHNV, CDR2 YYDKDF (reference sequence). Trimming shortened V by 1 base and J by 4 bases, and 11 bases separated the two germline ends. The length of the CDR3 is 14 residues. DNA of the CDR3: TGTGCCACCAGCAGAGGGGCACAGTTTTACGAGCAGTACTTC. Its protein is CATSRGAQFYEQYF.

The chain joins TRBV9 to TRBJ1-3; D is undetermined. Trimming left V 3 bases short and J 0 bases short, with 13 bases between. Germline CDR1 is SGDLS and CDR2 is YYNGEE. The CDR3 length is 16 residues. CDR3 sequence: CASSGPDIPSGNTIYF. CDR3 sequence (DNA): TGTGCCAGCAGCGGACCCGACATTCCCTCTGGAAACACCATATATTTT.

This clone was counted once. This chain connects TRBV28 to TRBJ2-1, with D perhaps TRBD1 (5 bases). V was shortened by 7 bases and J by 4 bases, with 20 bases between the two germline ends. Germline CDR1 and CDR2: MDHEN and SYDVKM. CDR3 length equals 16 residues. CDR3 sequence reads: CASTPLLGPTYNEQFF. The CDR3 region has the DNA TGTGCCAGCACCCCCTTGTTGGGGCCCACTTACAATGAGCAGTTCTTC.

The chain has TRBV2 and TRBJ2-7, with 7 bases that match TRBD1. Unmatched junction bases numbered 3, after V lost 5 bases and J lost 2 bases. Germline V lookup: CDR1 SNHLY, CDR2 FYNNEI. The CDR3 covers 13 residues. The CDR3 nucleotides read TGTGCCAGCAGTCGGGACAGCGCCTACGAGCAGTACTTC. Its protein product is CASSRDSAYEQYF.

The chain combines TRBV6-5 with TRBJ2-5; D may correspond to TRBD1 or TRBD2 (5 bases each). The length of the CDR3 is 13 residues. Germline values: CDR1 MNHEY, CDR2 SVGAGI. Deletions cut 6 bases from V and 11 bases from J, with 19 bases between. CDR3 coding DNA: TGTGCCAGCAGAACCGGGACGATGAGAGAGCAGTACTTC. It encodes CASRTGTMREQYF.

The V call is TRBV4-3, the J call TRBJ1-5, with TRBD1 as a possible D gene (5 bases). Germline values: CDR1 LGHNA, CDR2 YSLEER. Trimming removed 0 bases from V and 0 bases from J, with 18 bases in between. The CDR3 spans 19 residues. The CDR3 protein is CASSQEVLAGMHSNQPQHF. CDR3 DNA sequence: TGCGCCAGCAGCCAAGAGGTGCTTGCAGGGATGCATAGCAATCAGCCCCAGCATTTT.

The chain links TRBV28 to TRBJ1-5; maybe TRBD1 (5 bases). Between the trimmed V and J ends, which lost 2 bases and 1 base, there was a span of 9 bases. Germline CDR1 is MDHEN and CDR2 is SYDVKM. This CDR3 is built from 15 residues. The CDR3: CASSLERGSNQPQHF. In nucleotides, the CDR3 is TGTGCCAGCAGTTTAGAAAGGGGAAGCAATCAGCCCCAGCATTTT.

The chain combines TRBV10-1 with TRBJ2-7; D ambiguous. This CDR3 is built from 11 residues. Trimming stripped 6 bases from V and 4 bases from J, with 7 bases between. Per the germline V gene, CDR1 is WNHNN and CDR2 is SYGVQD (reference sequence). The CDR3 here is CASRSKYEQYF. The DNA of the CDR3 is TGCGCCAGCAGAAGCAAGTACGAGCAGTACTTC.

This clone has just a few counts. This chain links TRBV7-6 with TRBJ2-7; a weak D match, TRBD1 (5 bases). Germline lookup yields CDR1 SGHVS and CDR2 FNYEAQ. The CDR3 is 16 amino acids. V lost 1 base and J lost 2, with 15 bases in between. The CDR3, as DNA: TGTGCCAGCAGCTTAGGGTGGGATAGACAGACCTACGAGCAGTACTTC. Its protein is CASSLGWDRQTYEQYF.

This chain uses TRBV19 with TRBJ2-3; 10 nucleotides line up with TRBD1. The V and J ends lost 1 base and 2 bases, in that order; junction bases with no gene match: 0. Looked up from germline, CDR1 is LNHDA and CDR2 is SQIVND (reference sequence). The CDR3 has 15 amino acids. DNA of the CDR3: TGTGCCAGTAGTATAGGACAGGGGGCCACAGATACGCAGTATTTT. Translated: CASSIGQGATDTQYF.

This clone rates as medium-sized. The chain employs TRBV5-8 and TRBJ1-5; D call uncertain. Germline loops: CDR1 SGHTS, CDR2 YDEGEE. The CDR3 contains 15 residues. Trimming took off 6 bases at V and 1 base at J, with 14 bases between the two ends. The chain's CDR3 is CASTLDGSSNQPQHF. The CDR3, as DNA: TGTGCCAGCACTTTGGACGGGTCAAGCAATCAGCCCCAGCATTTT. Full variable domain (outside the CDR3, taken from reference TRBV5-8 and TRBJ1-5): EAGVTQSPTHLIKTRGQQATLRCSPISGHTSVYWYQQALGLGLQFLLWYDEGEERNRGNFPPRFSGRQFPNYSSELNVNALELEDSALYLCASTLDGSSNQPQHFGDGTRLSIL.

CDR3 DNA sequence: TGTGCCAGCAGGGGAGAGTGGACAGGGGCCAATGAGCAGTTCTTC. It encodes CASRGEWTGANEQFF. The chain links TRBV11-2 to TRBJ2-1, with 9 nucleotides matching TRBD1. Trimming cost V 6 bases and J 6 bases; bases outside gene matches: 9. In germline, CDR1 is SGHAT, CDR2 FQNNGV. CDR3 length: 15 amino acids.

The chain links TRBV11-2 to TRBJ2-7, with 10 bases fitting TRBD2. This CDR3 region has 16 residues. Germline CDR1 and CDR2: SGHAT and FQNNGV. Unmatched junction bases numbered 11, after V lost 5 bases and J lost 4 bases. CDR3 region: CASSLSASGRDYEQYF. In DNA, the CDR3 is TGTGCCAGCAGCCTCTCCGCTAGCGGGAGAGATTACGAGCAGTACTTC.

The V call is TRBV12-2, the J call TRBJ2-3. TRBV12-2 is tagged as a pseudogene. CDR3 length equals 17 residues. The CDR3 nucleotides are TGTGCAAGTCGCTTAAAGCCCAGGGACGAGGGCACAGATACGCAGTATTTT. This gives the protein CASRLKPRDEGTDTQYF.

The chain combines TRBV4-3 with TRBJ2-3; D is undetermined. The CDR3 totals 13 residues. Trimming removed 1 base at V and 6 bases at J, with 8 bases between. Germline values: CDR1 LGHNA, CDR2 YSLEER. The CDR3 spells CASSQAPADTQYF. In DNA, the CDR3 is TGCGCCAGCAGCCAAGCCCCCGCGGATACGCAGTATTTT.